The 6 T cell receptor beta chains below come from one sample, sequenced in a study of cytomegalovirus exposure and HLA in healthy donors. Primers for the PCR totalled 60 Vbeta and 13 Jbeta. The assay was immunoSEQ multiplex PCR, and TCRdb's table has in-frame clones only and misses some. The profile shows approximately 210,000 clones, roughly 80% of them singletons. Sequences were obtained from PBMCs. These receptor sequences come from a male donor in good health and CMV-seropositive.

For the CDR3, the DNA is TGTGCCTGGAGTGTTCTAGCGGGGACTCCGCGCCCCAATGAGCAGTTCTTC. Translated, it gives CAWSVLAGTPRPNEQFF. The V call is TRBV30, the J call TRBJ2-1; the match to TRBD2 covers 9 bases. CDR1 and CDR2 (germline): GTSNPN, SVGIG (reference sequence). This CDR3 contains 17 residues. V shed 0 bases, J shed 6 bases, and the junction held 12 bases outside the gene matches.

The chain joins TRBV9 to TRBJ2-5; D might be TRBD1 (6 bases). CDR1 SGDLS and CDR2 YYNGEE come from the germline V gene. This CDR3 comprises 14 residues. Trimming stripped 4 bases from V and 4 bases from J, with 14 bases between. The DNA of the CDR3 is TGTGCCAGCAGCCCCTTGGGGGCAGGAGAGACCCAGTACTTC. Its translation: CASSPLGAGETQYF.

This rearrangement joins TRBV7-3 to TRBJ2-2, with D hard to call. Germline V gene sequence: CDR1 SGHTA, CDR2 FQGTGA. V dropped 5 bases and J dropped 7 bases, with 8 bases sitting between them. The CDR3 extends over 12 amino acids. The CDR3 bases are TGTGCCAGCAGCGCTAACGGCGGGGAGCTGTTTTTT. It specifies CASSANGGELFF.

J is TRBJ2-7 and V is TRBV5-4; D may be TRBD1 (5 bases). V was trimmed by 4 bases and J by 4 bases, leaving 15 bases between them. Germline CDR1 SGHNT, CDR2 YYREEE (reference sequence). This CDR3 is 14 amino acids long. This CDR3 is CASSRDGRAYEQYF. In nucleotides, the CDR3 is TGTGCCAGCAGCCGCGACGGCAGGGCTTACGAGCAGTACTTC.

The CDR3 DNA is TGTGCCAGCAGTCCCTGGACAGGGGGCACAGATACGCAGTATTTT. It encodes CASSPWTGGTDTQYF. The chain uses TRBV6-5 and TRBJ2-3, with 9 bases fitting TRBD1. Germline CDR1 MNHEY, CDR2 SVGAGI. The CDR3 contains 15 residues. V lost 5 bases, J lost 1 base, and 4 bases stayed unmatched.

The V gene is TRBV4-1, the J gene TRBJ1-2; no clear D. Trimming stripped 2 bases from V and 3 bases from J, with 16 bases between. CDR1 and CDR2 from the germline V gene are MGHRA and YSYEKL. The CDR3 sequence is 16 residues long. DNA of the CDR3: TGCGCCAGCAGCCAATGGGTTAAGACTGCGGACTATGGCTACACCTTC. This gives the protein CASSQWVKTADYGYTF.